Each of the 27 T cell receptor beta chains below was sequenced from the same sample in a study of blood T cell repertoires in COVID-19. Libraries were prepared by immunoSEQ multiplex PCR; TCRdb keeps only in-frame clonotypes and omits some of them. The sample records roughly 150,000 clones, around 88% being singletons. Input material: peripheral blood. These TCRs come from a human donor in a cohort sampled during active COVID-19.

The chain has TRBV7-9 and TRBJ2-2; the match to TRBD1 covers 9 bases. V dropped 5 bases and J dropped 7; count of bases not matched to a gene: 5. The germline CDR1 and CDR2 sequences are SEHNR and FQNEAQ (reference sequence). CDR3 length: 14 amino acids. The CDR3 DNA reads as TGTGCCAGCAGCGAGGGACAGGGAATCGGGGAGCTGTTTTTT. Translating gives CASSEGQGIGELFF.

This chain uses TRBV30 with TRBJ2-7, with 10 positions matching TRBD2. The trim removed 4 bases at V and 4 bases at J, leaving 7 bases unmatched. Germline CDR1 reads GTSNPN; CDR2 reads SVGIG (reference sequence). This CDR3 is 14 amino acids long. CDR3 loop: CAWNSPGLAYEQYF. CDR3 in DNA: TGTGCCTGGAACTCGCCGGGACTAGCGTACGAGCAGTACTTC. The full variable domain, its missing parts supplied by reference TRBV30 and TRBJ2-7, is SQTIHQWPATLVQPVGSPLSLECTVEGTSNPNLYWYRQAAGRGLQLLFYSVGIGQISSEVPQNLSASRPQDRQFILSSKKLLLSDSGFYLCAWNSPGLAYEQYFGPGTRLTVT.

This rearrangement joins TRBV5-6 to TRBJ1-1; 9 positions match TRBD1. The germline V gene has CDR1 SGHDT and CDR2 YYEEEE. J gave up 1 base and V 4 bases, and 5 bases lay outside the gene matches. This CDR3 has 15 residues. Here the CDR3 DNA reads TGTGCCAGCAGCACCACGGGACAGGGGAACACTGAAGCTTTCTTT. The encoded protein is CASSTTGQGNTEAFF. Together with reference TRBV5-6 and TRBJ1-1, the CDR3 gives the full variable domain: DAGVTQSPTHLIKTRGQQVTLRCSPKSGHDTVSWYQQALGQGPQFIFQYYEEEERQRGNFPDRFSGHQFPNYSSELNVNALLLGDSALYLCASSTTGQGNTEAFFGQGTRLTVV.

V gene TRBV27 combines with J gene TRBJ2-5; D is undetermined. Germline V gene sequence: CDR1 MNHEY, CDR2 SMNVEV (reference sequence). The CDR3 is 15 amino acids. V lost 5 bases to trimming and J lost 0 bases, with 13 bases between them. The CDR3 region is CASSPRDTNQETQYF. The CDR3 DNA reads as TGTGCCAGCAGTCCCCGAGACACCAACCAAGAGACCCAGTACTTC.

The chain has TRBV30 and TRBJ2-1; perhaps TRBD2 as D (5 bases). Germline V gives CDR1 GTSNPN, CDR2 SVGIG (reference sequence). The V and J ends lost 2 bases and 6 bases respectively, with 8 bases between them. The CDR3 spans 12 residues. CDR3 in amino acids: CAWSRTSNEQFF. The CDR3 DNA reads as TGTGCCTGGAGTAGGACTTCCAATGAGCAGTTCTTC.

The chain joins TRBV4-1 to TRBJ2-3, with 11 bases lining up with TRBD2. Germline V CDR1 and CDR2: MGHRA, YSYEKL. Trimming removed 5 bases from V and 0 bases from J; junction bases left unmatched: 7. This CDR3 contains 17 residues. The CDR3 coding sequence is TGCGCCAGCAGCGTACGACTAGCGGGGCTGAGCACAGATACGCAGTATTTT. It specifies CASSVRLAGLSTDTQYF.

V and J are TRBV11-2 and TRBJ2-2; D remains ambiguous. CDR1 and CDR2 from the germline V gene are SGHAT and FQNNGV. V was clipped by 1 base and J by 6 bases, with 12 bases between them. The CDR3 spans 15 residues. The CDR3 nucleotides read TGTGCCAGCAGCTTAGCCCCCTCTCTCTCCGGGGAGCTGTTTTTT. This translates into CASSLAPSLSGELFF.

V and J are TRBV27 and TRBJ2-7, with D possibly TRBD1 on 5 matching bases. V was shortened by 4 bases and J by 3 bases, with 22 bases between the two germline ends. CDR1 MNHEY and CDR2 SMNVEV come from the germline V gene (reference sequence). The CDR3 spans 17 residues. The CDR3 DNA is TGTGCCAGCAGTTCGGCCCTCTCTTCAGGGAATGTCTACGAGCAGTACTTC. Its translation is CASSSALSSGNVYEQYF.

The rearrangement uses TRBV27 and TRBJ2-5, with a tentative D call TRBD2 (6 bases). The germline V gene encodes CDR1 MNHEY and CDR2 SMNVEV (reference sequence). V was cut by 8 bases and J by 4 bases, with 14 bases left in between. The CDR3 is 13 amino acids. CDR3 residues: CASGRLVRETQYF. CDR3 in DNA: TGTGCCAGCGGAAGACTAGTTCGAGAGACCCAGTACTTC.

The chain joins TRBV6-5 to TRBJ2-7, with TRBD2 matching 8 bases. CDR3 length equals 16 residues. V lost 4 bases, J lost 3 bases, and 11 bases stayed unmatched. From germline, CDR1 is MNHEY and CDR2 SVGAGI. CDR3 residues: CASSSTPGLAGYEQYF. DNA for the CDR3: TGTGCCAGCAGTTCCACCCCTGGACTAGCAGGCTACGAGCAGTACTTC.

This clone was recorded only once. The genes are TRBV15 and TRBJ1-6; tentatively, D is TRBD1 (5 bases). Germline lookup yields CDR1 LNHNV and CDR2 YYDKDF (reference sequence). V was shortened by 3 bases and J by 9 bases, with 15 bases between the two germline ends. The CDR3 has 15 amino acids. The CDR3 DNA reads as TGTGCCACCAGCAGCGGGACTCCGGGGGTTTCACCCCTCCACTTT. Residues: CATSSGTPGVSPLHF.

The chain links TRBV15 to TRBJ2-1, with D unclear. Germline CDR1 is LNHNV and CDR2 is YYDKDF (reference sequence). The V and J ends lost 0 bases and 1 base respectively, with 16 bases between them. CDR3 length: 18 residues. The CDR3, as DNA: TGTGCCACCAGCAGAGATCTAACCGCACCCAATTCCTACAATGAGCAGTTCTTC. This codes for CATSRDLTAPNSYNEQFF.

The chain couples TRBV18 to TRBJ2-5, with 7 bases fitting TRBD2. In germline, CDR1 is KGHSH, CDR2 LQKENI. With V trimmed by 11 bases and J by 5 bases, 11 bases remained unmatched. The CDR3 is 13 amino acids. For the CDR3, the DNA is TGTGCCTGCGCAGGAGGGAGGGCTGAGACCCAGTACTTC. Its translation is CACAGGRAETQYF.

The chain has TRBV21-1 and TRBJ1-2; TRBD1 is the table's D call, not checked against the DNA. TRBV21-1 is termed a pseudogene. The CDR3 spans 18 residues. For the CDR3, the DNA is TGTGCCAGCAGCAAAGGGTTGAATCGACAGGGTAAAAACTATGGCTACACCTTC. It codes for CASSKGLNRQGKNYGYTF.

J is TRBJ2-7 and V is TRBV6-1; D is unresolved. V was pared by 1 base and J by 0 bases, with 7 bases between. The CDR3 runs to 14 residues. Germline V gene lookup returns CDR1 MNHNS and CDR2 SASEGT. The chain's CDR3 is CASSEGFSSYEQYF. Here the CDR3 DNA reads TGTGCCAGCAGTGAAGGATTCAGCTCCTACGAGCAGTACTTC.

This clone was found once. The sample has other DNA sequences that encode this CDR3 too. CDR3 region: CGTGGGESGANVLTF. CDR3 bases: TGTGGGACCGGGGGGGGAGAATCTGGGGCCAACGTCCTGACTTTC. The J gene is TRBJ2-6, the V gene TRBV6-5, with 8 bases lining up with TRBD2. The CDR3 is made up of 15 amino acids. Germline assignment: CDR1 MNHEY and CDR2 SVGAGI.

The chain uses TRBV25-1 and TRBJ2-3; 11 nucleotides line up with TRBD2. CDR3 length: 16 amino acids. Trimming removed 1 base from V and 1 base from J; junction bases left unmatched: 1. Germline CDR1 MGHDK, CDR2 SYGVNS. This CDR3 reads CASSELLAGGTDTQYF. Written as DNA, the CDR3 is TGTGCCAGCAGTGAATTACTAGCGGGGGGCACAGATACGCAGTATTTT. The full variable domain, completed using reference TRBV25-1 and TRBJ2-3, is EADIYQTPRYLVIGTGKKITLECSQTMGHDKMYWYQQDPGMELHLIHYSYGVNSTEKGDLSSESTVSRIRTEHFPLTLESARPSHTSQYLCASSELLAGGTDTQYFGPGTRLTVL.

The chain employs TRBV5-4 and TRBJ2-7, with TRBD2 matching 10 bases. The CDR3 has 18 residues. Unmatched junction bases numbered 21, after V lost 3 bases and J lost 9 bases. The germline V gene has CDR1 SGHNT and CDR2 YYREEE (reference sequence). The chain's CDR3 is CASSWGTSDPTTSRGQYF. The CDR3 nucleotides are TGTGCCAGCAGCTGGGGGACTAGCGATCCTACAACCTCACGCGGGCAGTACTTC.

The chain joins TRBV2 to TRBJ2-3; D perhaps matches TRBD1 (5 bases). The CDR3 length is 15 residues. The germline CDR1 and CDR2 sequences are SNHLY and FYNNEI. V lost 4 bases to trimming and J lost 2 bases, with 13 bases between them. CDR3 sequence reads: CASSGETAFTDTQYF. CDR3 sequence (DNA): TGTGCCAGCAGTGGCGAGACAGCCTTCACAGATACGCAGTATTTT.

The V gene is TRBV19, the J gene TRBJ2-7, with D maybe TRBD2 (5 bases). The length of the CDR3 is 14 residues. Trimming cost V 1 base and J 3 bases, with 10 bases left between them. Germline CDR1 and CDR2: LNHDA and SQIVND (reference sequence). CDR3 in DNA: TGTGCCAGTAGTATAGGGGCTAGCAACTACGAGCAGTACTTC. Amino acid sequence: CASSIGASNYEQYF.

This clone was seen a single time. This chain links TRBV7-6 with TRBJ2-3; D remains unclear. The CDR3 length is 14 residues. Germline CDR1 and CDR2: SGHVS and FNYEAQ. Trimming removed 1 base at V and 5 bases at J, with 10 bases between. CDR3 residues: CASSLVFGEDTQYF. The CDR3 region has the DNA TGTGCCAGCAGCTTAGTATTCGGTGAAGATACGCAGTATTTT.

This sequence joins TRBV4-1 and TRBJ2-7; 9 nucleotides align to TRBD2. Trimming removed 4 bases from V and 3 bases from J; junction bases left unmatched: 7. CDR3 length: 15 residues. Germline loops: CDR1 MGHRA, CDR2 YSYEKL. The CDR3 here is CASSLLLAGFYEQYF. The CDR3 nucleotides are TGCGCCAGCAGCCTCCTACTAGCGGGCTTCTACGAGCAGTACTTC.

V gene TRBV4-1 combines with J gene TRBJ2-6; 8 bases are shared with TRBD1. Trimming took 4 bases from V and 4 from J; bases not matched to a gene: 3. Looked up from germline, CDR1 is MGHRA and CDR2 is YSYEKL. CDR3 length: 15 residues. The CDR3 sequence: CASSPDRVGANVLTF. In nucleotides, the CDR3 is TGCGCCAGCAGCCCGGACAGGGTAGGGGCCAACGTCCTGACTTTC.

The CDR3 nucleotides read TGTGCCTGGAGGGGGCGGGAGCAGTACTTC. Amino acid sequence: CAWRGREQYF. The genes are TRBV30 and TRBJ2-7, with a possible D match to TRBD1 (5 bases). The CDR3 length is 10 residues. The ends were cut back, 3 bases at V and 7 bases at J, with 7 bases in the middle. Germline CDR1 reads GTSNPN; CDR2 reads SVGIG (reference sequence).

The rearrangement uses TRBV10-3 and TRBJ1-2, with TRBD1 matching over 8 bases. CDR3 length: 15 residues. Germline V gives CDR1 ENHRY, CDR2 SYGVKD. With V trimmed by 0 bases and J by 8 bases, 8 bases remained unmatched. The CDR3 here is CAISESAGGLRGYTF. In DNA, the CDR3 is TGTGCCATCAGTGAGTCGGCAGGGGGCTTGCGGGGCTACACCTTC.

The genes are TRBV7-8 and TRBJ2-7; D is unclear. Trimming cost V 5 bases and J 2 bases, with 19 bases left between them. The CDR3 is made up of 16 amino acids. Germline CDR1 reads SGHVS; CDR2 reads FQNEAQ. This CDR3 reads CASSLRGGGSTYEQYF. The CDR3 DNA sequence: TGTGCCAGCAGCCTCAGAGGTGGCGGCTCCACCTACGAGCAGTACTTC.

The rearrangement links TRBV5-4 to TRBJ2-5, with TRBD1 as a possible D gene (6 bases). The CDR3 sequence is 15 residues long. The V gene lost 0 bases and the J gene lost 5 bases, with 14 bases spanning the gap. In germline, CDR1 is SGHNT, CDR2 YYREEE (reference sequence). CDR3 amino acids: CASSLDPDSQETQYF. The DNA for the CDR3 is TGTGCCAGCAGCTTGGATCCGGACAGCCAGGAGACCCAGTACTTC.